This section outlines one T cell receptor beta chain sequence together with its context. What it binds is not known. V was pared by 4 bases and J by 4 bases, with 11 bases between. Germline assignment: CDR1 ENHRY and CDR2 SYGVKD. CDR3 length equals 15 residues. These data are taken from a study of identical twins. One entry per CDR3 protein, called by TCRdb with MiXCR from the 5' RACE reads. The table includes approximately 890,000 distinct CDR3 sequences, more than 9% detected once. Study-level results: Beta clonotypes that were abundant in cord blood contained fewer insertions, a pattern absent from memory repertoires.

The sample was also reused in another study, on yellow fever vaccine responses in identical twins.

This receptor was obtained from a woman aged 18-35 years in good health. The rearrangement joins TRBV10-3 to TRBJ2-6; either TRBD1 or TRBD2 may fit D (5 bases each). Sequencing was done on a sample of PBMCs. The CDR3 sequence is CAISGGASGANVLTF. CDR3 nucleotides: TGTGCCATCAGTGGAGGGGCTTCGGGGGCCAACGTCCTGACTTTC.